This T cell receptor (beta chain) was recovered during a study of blood T cell repertoires in COVID-19. At the level of the study: T cells, B-cell-depleted T cells, or PBMCs supplied cDNA or gDNA.

Sequencing used immunoSEQ multiplex PCR; TCRdb keeps in-frame clones, though not all of them. The sample carries around 260,000 clones, around 87% recorded once. The CDR3 has 16 amino acids. V lost 4 bases, J lost 5 bases, and 11 bases stayed unmatched. The germline V gene has CDR1 KGHDR and CDR2 SFDVKD. The sequencing sample was made of peripheral blood. The clonotype comes from a woman aged 60-75 years with COVID-19, enrolled during active disease. The V gene is TRBV24-1, the J gene TRBJ2-5; 8 nucleotides line up with TRBD1. The CDR3 loop reads CATSEPQGGNLETQYF. The DNA for the CDR3 is TGTGCCACCAGTGAGCCACAGGGGGGTAATCTGGAGACCCAGTACTTC.